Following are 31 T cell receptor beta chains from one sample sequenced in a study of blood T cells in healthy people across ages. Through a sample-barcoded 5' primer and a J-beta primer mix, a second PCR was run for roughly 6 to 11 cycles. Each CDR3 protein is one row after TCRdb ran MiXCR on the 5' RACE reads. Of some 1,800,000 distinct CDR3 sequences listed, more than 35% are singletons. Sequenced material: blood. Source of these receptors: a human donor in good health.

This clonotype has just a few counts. In DNA form, the CDR3 reads TGTGCCAGCAGTGAAGCGCGTAGGGATACGCAGTATTTT. Its translation: CASSEARRDTQYF. V is TRBV2 and J is TRBJ2-3, with D unclear. Germline CDR1 and CDR2: SNHLY and FYNNEI. The CDR3 consists of 13 residues. V lost 0 bases, J lost 6 bases, and 7 bases lay in between.

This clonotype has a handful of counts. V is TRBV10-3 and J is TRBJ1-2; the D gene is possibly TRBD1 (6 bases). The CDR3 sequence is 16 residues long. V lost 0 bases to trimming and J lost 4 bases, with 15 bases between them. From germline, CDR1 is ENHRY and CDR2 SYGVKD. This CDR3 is CAISESGVGASYGYTF. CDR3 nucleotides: TGTGCCATCAGTGAGTCAGGTGTGGGGGCGAGCTATGGCTACACCTTC.

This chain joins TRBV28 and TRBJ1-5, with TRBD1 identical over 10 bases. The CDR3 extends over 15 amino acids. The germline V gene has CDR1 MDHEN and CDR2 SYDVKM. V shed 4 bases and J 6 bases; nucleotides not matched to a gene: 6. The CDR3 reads CASSWTGGVGQPQHF. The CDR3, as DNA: TGTGCCAGCAGTTGGACAGGGGGGGTGGGTCAGCCCCAGCATTTT.

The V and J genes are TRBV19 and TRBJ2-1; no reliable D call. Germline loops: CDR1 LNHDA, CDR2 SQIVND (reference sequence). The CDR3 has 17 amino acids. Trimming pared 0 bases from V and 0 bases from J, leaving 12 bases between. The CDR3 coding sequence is TGTGCCAGTAGTATAGACGCTACCTCTAGCTCCTACAATGAGCAGTTCTTC. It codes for CASSIDATSSSYNEQFF.

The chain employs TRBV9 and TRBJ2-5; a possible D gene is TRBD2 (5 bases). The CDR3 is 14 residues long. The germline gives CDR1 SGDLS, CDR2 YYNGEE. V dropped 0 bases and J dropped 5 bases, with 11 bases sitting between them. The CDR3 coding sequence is TGTGCCAGCAGCGTAGGCCAAACGGGGGAGACCCAGTACTTC. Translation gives CASSVGQTGETQYF.

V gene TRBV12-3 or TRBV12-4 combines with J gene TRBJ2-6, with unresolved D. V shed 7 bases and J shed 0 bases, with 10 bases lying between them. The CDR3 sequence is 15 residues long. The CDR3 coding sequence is TGTGCCAGCACTCAACGGGCCTCTGGGGCCAACGTCCTGACTTTC. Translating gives CASTQRASGANVLTF.

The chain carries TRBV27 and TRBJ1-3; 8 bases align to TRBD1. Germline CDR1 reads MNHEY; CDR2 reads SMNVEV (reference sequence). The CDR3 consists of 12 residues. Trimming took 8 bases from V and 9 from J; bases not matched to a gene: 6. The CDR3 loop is CASRTGLGTIYF. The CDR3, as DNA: TGTGCCAGCCGGACAGGGTTGGGCACCATATATTTT.

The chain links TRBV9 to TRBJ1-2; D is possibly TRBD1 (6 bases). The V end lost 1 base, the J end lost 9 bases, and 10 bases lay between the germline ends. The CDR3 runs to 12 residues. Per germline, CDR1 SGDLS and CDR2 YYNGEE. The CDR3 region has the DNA TGTGCCAGCAGCGTAACAGGGAAGAGCTACACCTTC. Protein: CASSVTGKSYTF.

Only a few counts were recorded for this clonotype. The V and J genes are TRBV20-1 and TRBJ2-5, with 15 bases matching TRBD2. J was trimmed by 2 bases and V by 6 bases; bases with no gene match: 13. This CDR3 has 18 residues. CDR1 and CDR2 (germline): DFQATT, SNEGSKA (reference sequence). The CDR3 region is CSADHGLAGGPWQETQYF. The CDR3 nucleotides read TGCAGTGCCGATCACGGACTAGCGGGGGGGCCCTGGCAAGAGACCCAGTACTTC.

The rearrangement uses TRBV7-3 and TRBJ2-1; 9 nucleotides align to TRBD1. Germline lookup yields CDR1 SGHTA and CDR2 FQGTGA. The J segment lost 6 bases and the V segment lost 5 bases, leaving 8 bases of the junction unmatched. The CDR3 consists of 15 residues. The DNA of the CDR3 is TGTGCCAGCAGCGACCGGGACAGGGTCATCAATGAGCAGTTCTTC. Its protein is CASSDRDRVINEQFF.

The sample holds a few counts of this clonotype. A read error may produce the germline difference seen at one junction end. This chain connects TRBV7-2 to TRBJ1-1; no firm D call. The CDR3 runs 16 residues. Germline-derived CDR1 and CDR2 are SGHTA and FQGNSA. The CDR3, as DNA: TGTGCCAGCAGCTCCTGTATAACCTACCTGAAGACTGAAGCTTTCTTT. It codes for CASSSCITYLKTEAFF.

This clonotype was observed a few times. The CDR3 loop is CASTAVRGGEAQYF. The CDR3 DNA reads as TGTGCCAGCACTGCGGTTAGGGGCGGTGAGGCCCAGTACTTC. This chain connects TRBV28 to TRBJ2-5, with D possibly matching TRBD1 (5 bases). V gave up 7 bases and J gave up 9 bases, with 21 bases separating them. Germline V lookup: CDR1 MDHEN, CDR2 SYDVKM. The CDR3 consists of 14 residues.

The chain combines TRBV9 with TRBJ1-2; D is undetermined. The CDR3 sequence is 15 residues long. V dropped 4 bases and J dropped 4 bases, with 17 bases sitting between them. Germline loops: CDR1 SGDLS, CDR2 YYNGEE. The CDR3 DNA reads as TGTGCCAGCAGCTCCGCTGGGTTCACCGCCTATGGCTACACCTTC. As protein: CASSSAGFTAYGYTF. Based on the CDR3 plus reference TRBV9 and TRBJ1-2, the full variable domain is DSGVTQTPKHLITATGQRVTLRCSPRSGDLSVYWYQQSLDQGLQFLIQYYNGEERAKGNILERFSAQQFPDLHSELNLSSLELGDSALYFCASSSAGFTAYGYTFGSGTRLTVV.

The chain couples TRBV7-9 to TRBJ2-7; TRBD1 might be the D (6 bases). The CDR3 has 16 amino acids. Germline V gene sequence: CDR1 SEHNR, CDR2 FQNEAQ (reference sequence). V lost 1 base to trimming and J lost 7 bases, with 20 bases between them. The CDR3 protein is CASSLVEGTGLEEQYF. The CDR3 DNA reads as TGTGCCAGCAGCTTAGTGGAAGGTACAGGGCTGGAGGAGCAGTACTTC. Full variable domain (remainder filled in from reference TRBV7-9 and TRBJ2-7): DTGVSQNPRHKITKRGQNVTFRCDPISEHNRLYWYRQTLGQGPEFLTYFQNEAQLEKSRLLSDRFSAERPKGSFSTLEIQRTEQGDSAMYLCASSLVEGTGLEEQYFGPGTRLTVT.

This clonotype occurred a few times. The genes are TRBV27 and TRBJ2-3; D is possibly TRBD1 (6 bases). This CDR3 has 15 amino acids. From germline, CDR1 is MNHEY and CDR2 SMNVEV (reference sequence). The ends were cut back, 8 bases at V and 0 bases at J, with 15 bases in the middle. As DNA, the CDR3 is TGTGCCAGCCTACCAACAGGGCCCAGCACAGATACGCAGTATTTT. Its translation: CASLPTGPSTDTQYF.

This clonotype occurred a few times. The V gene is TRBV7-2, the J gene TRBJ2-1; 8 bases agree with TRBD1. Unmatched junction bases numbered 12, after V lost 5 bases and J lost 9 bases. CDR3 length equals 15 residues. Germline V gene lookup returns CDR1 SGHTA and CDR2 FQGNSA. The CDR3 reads CASSTLTGAAFEQFF. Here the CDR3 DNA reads TGTGCCAGCAGCACCCTGACAGGGGCCGCTTTTGAGCAGTTCTTC.

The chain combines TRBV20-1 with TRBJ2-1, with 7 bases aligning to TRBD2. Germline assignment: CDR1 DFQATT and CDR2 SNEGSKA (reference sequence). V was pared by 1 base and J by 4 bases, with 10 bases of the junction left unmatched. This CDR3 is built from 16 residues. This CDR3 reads CSARVGPGGRYNEQFF. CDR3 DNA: TGCAGTGCTAGAGTAGGCCCGGGAGGCAGATACAATGAGCAGTTCTTC.

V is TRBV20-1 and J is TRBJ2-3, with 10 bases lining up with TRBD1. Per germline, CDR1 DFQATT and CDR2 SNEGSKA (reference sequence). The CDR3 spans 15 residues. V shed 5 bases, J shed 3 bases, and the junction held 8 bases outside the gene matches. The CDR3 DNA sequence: TGCAGTGCTGTCGTCCCGGGACAGGGGACAGATACGCAGTATTTT. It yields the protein CSAVVPGQGTDTQYF.

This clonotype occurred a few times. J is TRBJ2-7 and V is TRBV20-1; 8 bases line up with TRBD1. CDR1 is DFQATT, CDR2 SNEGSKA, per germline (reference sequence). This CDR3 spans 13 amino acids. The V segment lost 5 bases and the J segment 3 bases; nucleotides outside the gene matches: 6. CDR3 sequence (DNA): TGCAGTGCTTCGGACAGGGACCTCTACGAGCAGTACTTC. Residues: CSASDRDLYEQYF.

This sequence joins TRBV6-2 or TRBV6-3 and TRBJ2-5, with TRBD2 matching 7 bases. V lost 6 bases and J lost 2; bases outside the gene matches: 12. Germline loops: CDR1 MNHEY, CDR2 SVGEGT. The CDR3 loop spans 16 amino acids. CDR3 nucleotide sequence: TGTGCCAGCAGCTTAAGACTAGCCCTAAATCAAGAGACCCAGTACTTC. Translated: CASSLRLALNQETQYF.

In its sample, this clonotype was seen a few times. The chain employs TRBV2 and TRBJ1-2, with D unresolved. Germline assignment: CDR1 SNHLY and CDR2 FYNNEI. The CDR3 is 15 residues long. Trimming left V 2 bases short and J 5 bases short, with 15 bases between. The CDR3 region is CASSESATYFYGYTF. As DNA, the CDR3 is TGTGCCAGCAGTGAATCCGCCACGTACTTTTATGGCTACACCTTC.

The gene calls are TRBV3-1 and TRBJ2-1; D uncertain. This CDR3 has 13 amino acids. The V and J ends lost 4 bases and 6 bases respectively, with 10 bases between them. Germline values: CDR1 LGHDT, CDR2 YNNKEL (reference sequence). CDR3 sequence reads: CASSPRAPNEQFF. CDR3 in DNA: TGTGCCAGCAGCCCCCGGGCCCCCAATGAGCAGTTCTTC.

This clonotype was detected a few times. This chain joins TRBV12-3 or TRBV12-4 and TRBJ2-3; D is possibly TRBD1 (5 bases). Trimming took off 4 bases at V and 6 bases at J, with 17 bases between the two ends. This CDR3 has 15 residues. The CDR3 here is CASSSRQRGFDTQYF. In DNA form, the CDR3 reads TGTGCCAGCAGTTCAAGACAGCGTGGGTTTGATACGCAGTATTTT.

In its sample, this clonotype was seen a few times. DNA of the CDR3: TGTGCCAGCAGTTTAAGAGCCGCGGGACTTCTAGAGACCCAGTACTTC. Amino acids: CASSLRAAGLLETQYF. The V call is TRBV27, the J call TRBJ2-5; the D gene is possibly TRBD2 (6 bases). Trimming stripped 2 bases from V and 4 bases from J, with 17 bases between. This CDR3 has 16 residues. Germline V gives CDR1 MNHEY, CDR2 SMNVEV (reference sequence).

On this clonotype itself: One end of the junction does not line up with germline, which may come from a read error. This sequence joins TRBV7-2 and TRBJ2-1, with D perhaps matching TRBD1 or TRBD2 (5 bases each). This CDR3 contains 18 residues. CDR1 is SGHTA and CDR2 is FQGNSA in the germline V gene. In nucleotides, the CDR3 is TGTGTCAGCAGGCACATCAACTGGTGGGGGTCTTGGTACAATGAGCAGTTCTTC. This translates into CVSRHINWWGSWYNEQFF.

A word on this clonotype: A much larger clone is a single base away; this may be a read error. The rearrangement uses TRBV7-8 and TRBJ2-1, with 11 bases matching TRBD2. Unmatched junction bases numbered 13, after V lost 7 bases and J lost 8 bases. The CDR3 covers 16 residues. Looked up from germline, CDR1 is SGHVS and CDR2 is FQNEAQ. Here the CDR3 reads CASNSRLAGILDEQFF. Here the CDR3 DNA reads TGTGCCAGCAACTCCCGACTAGCGGGGATCTTAGATGAGCAGTTCTTC.

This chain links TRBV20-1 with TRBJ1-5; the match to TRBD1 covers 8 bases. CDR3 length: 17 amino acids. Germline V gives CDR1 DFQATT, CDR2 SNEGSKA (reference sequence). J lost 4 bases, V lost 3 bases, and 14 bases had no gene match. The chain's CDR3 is CSASFDRGKWRNQPQHF. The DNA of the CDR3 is TGCAGTGCTAGCTTCGACAGGGGCAAATGGAGGAATCAGCCCCAGCATTTT.

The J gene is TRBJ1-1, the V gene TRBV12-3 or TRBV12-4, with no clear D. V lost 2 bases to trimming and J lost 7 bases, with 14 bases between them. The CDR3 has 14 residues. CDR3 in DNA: TGTGCCAGCAGTTTAATGCCCCCACGTATTGAAGCTTTCTTT. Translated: CASSLMPPRIEAFF.

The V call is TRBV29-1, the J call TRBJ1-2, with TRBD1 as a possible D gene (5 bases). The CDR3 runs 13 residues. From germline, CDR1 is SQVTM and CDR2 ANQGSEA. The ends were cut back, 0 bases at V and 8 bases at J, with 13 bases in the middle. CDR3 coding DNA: TGCAGCGTTGAAGATATTGAGGGGTTCGGCTACACCTTC. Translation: CSVEDIEGFGYTF.

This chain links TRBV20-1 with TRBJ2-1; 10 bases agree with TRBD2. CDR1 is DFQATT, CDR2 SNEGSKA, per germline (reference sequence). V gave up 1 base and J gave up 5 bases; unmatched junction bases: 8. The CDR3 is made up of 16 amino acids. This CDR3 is CSARVRRTSGDNEQFF. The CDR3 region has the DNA TGCAGTGCTAGAGTGAGGAGAACTAGCGGGGACAATGAGCAGTTCTTC.

CDR3 loop: CASSQDRSGVSSYNEQFF. For the CDR3, the DNA is TGTGCCAGCAGCCAGGACAGAAGCGGGGTTAGCTCCTACAATGAGCAGTTCTTC. V gene TRBV7-8 combines with J gene TRBJ2-1; possibly TRBD2 for D (7 bases). The CDR3 extends over 18 amino acids. Germline CDR1 SGHVS, CDR2 FQNEAQ. The V end was cut by 5 bases, the J end by 0 bases, with 20 bases between.